Below, 24 T cell receptor beta chains from the same sample are listed, as sequenced in a study of human T cells and chemical hapten exposure. As to time point: pre-sensitization, week 0. The treatment was: therapeutic diphenylcyclopropenone sensitization with weekly scalp DPC. TCRdb redid the calling of the RACE reads with MiXCR, one entry per CDR3 protein. The sample lists tens of thousands of distinct CDR3 sequences, roughly 9.8% occurring once. This sample comprised whole blood, obtained in connection with sensitization to the hapten diphenylcyclopropenone (DPC). Source of these receptors: a woman aged 50 to 60 with alopecia areata. Some clones in this sample may be carry-over from other donors' samples.

This chain uses TRBV4-3 with TRBJ2-3; D might be TRBD2 (6 bases). The V end lost 1 base, the J end lost 1 base, and 15 bases lay between the germline ends. This CDR3 contains 17 residues. CDR1 is LGHNA and CDR2 is YSLEER in the germline V gene. CDR3 DNA: TGCGCCAGCAGCCAAGTGGGAAGGGGCGGGGGCACAGATACGCAGTATTTT. Protein sequence: CASSQVGRGGGTDTQYF.

This clonotype has at least ten counts. This rearrangement joins TRBV24-1 to TRBJ2-7, with a weak D call TRBD1 (6 bases). V was cut by 2 bases and J by 4 bases, with 11 bases left in between. Looked up from germline, CDR1 is KGHDR and CDR2 is SFDVKD. The length of the CDR3 is 14 residues. The CDR3 sequence is CATSDYTTGYEQYF. The CDR3 DNA reads TGTGCCACCAGTGATTACACCACAGGGTACGAGCAGTACTTC.

In this sample, this clonotype turned up a few times. The chain couples TRBV3-1 to TRBJ1-6, with D uncertain. Germline values: CDR1 LGHDT, CDR2 YNNKEL (reference sequence). Deletions cut 1 base from V and 13 bases from J, with 8 bases between. The CDR3 sequence is 12 residues long. This CDR3 reads CASSQGAIPLHF. CDR3 bases: TGTGCCAGCAGCCAAGGGGCCATCCCCCTCCACTTT.

This clonotype was seen ten or more times. This chain joins TRBV7-2 and TRBJ2-3; D unresolved. Trimming cost V 9 bases and J 1 base, with 11 bases left between them. Germline V gene data show CDR1 as SGHTA and CDR2 as FQGNSA. CDR3 length: 13 residues. Written as DNA, the CDR3 is TGTGCCAGTGCAGTGGCACGCACAGATACGCAGTATTTT. This translates into CASAVARTDTQYF.

V usage is TRBV19 and J usage is TRBJ1-2; D ambiguous. This CDR3 region has 15 residues. Germline V lookup: CDR1 LNHDA, CDR2 SQIVND (reference sequence). V lost 4 bases and J lost 1, with 13 bases in between. The CDR3 region is CASSKKQSNNYGYTF. CDR3 in DNA: TGTGCCAGTAGTAAGAAACAGAGCAATAACTATGGCTACACCTTC.

V gene TRBV20-1 combines with J gene TRBJ1-3; TRBD1 is a possible D gene (5 bases). Between the trimmed V and J ends, which lost 6 bases and 2 bases, there was a span of 5 bases. Germline V gives CDR1 DFQATT, CDR2 SNEGSKA (reference sequence). The CDR3 covers 11 residues. CDR3 region: CSAGAGNTIYF. In DNA form, the CDR3 reads TGCAGTGCAGGGGCTGGAAACACCATATATTTT.

This clonotype has a count of ten or more. The chain joins TRBV2 to TRBJ1-6, with TRBD1 identical over 9 bases. The CDR3 has 15 residues. Germline assignment: CDR1 SNHLY and CDR2 FYNNEI. Trimming at V came to 5 bases and at J to 10 bases, leaving 9 bases not matched to a gene. CDR3 loop: CASSHTPGQGSPLHF. DNA for the CDR3: TGTGCCAGCAGTCACACACCGGGACAGGGATCACCCCTCCACTTT.

This clonotype has a count of ten or more. The chain recombines TRBV12-3 or TRBV12-4 with TRBJ2-2, with 10 nucleotides matching TRBD2. V was pared by 6 bases and J by 6 bases, with 7 bases of the junction left unmatched. The CDR3 totals 15 residues. The CDR3: CASSQTSGSPGELFF. Here the CDR3 DNA reads TGTGCCAGCAGCCAGACTAGCGGGTCCCCCGGGGAGCTGTTTTTT.

Only a few counts were recorded for this clonotype. V is TRBV11-2 and J is TRBJ2-5; D is perhaps TRBD1 or TRBD2 (6 bases each). This CDR3 has 16 amino acids. CDR1 and CDR2 from the germline V gene are SGHAT and FQNNGV. Between the trimmed V and J ends, which lost 1 base and 4 bases, there was a span of 16 bases. This CDR3 is CASSLGVGGQRETQYF. The DNA for the CDR3 is TGTGCCAGCAGCTTAGGAGTGGGGGGCCAGCGAGAGACCCAGTACTTC. The whole variable domain, remainder taken from reference TRBV11-2 and TRBJ2-5, is EAGVAQSPRYKIIEKRQSVAFWCNPISGHATLYWYQQILGQGPKLLIQFQNNGVVDDSQLPKDRFSAERLKGVDSTLKIQPAKLEDSAVYLCASSLGVGGQRETQYFGPGTRLLVL.

This clonotype has a count of ten or more. The gene calls are TRBV6-2 or TRBV6-3 and TRBJ1-1; 8 bases are shared with TRBD1. Trimming at V came to 5 bases and at J to 0 bases, leaving 11 bases not matched to a gene. Germline V CDR1 and CDR2: MNHEY, SVGEGT. This CDR3 has 17 residues. CDR3 protein: CASSNDQRQGLNTEAFF. The CDR3 nucleotides are TGTGCCAGCAGTAACGATCAGAGACAGGGGTTGAACACTGAAGCTTTCTTT.

This clonotype showed up many times. The gene calls are TRBV7-9 and TRBJ1-5; TRBD1 matches at 9 bases. CDR1 SEHNR and CDR2 FQNEAQ come from the germline V gene (reference sequence). V lost 5 bases and J lost 8; bases outside the gene matches: 16. This CDR3 is 17 amino acids long. The CDR3 coding sequence is TGTGCCAGCAGCCCCGGACAGATACAGGGGGCGCCGGAGCCCCAGCATTTT. This translates into CASSPGQIQGAPEPQHF.

This chain joins TRBV7-3 and TRBJ1-2, with D unclear. This CDR3 has 13 residues. CDR1 is SGHTA, CDR2 FQGTGA, per germline. Trimming cost V 8 bases and J 7 bases, with 17 bases left between them. Here the CDR3 reads CASGQTGLSGYTF. The CDR3, as DNA: TGTGCCAGCGGGCAGACTGGTCTCTCTGGCTACACCTTC.

This clonotype was seen ten or more times. J is TRBJ1-5 and V is TRBV20-1, with D possibly TRBD1 on 6 matching bases. Germline V gene lookup returns CDR1 DFQATT and CDR2 SNEGSKA (reference sequence). CDR3 length equals 14 residues. With 3 bases removed from V and 6 bases from J, the gap between germline ends came to 15 bases. The CDR3 bases are TGCAGTGCTAGGCCCGGAGGGGGTGGTCAGCCCCAGCATTTT. Translation gives CSARPGGGGQPQHF.

V gene TRBV11-2 combines with J gene TRBJ2-1; TRBD2 aligns across 14 bases. CDR3 size: 17 residues. Trimming at V came to 5 bases and at J to 3 bases, leaving 6 bases not matched to a gene. Germline CDR1 and CDR2: SGHAT and FQNNGV. CDR3 sequence reads: CASSEGLAGAIYNEQFF. Here the CDR3 DNA reads TGTGCCAGCAGCGAGGGACTAGCGGGGGCAATCTACAATGAGCAGTTCTTC. Variable domain in full (rest from reference TRBV11-2 and TRBJ2-1): EAGVAQSPRYKIIEKRQSVAFWCNPISGHATLYWYQQILGQGPKLLIQFQNNGVVDDSQLPKDRFSAERLKGVDSTLKIQPAKLEDSAVYLCASSEGLAGAIYNEQFFGPGTRLTVL.

This clonotype was seen ten or more times. J is TRBJ2-7 and V is TRBV5-1; D call uncertain. The CDR3 is made up of 14 amino acids. V lost 2 bases and J 7 bases, leaving 16 bases between the germline ends. Germline V gene data show CDR1 as SGHRS and CDR2 as YFSETQ. CDR3 amino acids: CASSLTLVLGEQYF. The DNA of the CDR3 is TGCGCCAGCAGCTTAACCCTAGTCCTGGGTGAGCAGTACTTC.

This clonotype was seen many times. The chain has TRBV28 and TRBJ2-7; D gene unclear. Germline-derived CDR1 and CDR2 are MDHEN and SYDVKM. V was trimmed by 7 bases and J by 2 bases, leaving 9 bases between them. The CDR3 extends over 12 amino acids. CDR3 protein: CASNTVPYEQYF. The CDR3 DNA is TGTGCCAGCAATACGGTACCCTACGAGCAGTACTTC.

In this sample, this clonotype turned up a few times. The gene calls are TRBV10-2 and TRBJ1-1; no clear D. V lost 3 bases and J 0 bases, leaving 8 bases between the germline ends. This CDR3 spans 14 amino acids. Germline values: CDR1 WSHSY, CDR2 SAAADI. CDR3 DNA: TGCGCCAGCAGTGACGGGGTTTTGAACACTGAAGCTTTCTTT. It encodes CASSDGVLNTEAFF.

J is TRBJ2-7 and V is TRBV7-9, with 7 bases that match TRBD2. Germline CDR1 SEHNR, CDR2 FQNEAQ (reference sequence). The CDR3 consists of 13 residues. The V segment lost 8 bases and the J segment 3 bases; nucleotides outside the gene matches: 7. CDR3 coding DNA: TGTGCCAGCGCCGTCAGCGGGGTCTACGAGCAGTACTTC. Translated, it gives CASAVSGVYEQYF.

This clonotype appeared many times. The rearrangement uses TRBV4-2 and TRBJ2-3, with 8 bases that match TRBD2. J lost 0 bases, V lost 4 bases, and 3 bases had no gene match. CDR1 is LGHNA, CDR2 YNFKEQ, per germline. The CDR3 totals 15 residues. The chain's CDR3 is CASSRLASSTDTQYF. The CDR3 nucleotides are TGTGCCAGCAGCCGACTAGCGAGTAGCACAGATACGCAGTATTTT.

This clonotype has a handful of counts. The chain links TRBV7-9 to TRBJ2-5; tentatively, D is TRBD1 (6 bases). Germline loops: CDR1 SEHNR, CDR2 FQNEAQ (reference sequence). Trimming shortened V by 5 bases and J by 1 base, and 20 bases separated the two germline ends. CDR3 length: 17 residues. The CDR3 region has the DNA TGTGCCAGCAGCAGAGTTACAGGGCCTCAGGTCCAAGAGACCCAGTACTTC. It specifies CASSRVTGPQVQETQYF.

On this clonotype itself: One base away lies a much larger clone, so this may be a sequencing read error. The chain carries TRBV5-1 and TRBJ1-6; D call uncertain. Looked up from germline, CDR1 is SGHRS and CDR2 is YFSETQ. The CDR3 loop spans 15 amino acids. DNA of the CDR3: TGCGTCAGCAGCTTGGCGGATCGGGTCGGCTCACCCCTCCACTTT. Its translation: CVSSLADRVGSPLHF.

The V call is TRBV12-3 or TRBV12-4, the J call TRBJ2-1, with 9 bases fitting TRBD2. This CDR3 is 14 amino acids long. V lost 7 bases and J lost 12; bases outside the gene matches: 13. This chain's CDR3 is CASTPSPAGGPQFF. The CDR3 DNA reads as TGTGCCAGCACCCCCTCTCCGGCGGGAGGGCCGCAGTTCTTC.

This clonotype was seen many times. This chain uses TRBV2 with TRBJ1-6; D call uncertain. V lost 3 bases, J lost 12 bases, and 15 bases lay in between. The germline CDR1 and CDR2 sequences are SNHLY and FYNNEI. This CDR3 is 14 amino acids long. The DNA for the CDR3 is TGTGCCAGCAGTGATCGGGGAGGGATGGAACCCCTCCACTTT. Amino acids: CASSDRGGMEPLHF.

This chain joins TRBV9 and TRBJ1-6; D is unclear. Germline-derived CDR1 and CDR2 are SGDLS and YYNGEE. The CDR3 loop spans 15 amino acids. The V gene lost 3 bases and the J gene lost 8 bases, with 15 bases spanning the gap. The CDR3 sequence is CASSAGGRDDSPLHF. CDR3 bases: TGTGCCAGCAGCGCAGGAGGGAGGGATGATTCACCCCTCCACTTT. Variable domain in full (rest from reference TRBV9 and TRBJ1-6): DSGVTQTPKHLITATGQRVTLRCSPRSGDLSVYWYQQSLDQGLQFLIQYYNGEERAKGNILERFSAQQFPDLHSELNLSSLELGDSALYFCASSAGGRDDSPLHFGNGTRLTVT.